Listed here are 17 T cell receptor beta chains from one sample, sequenced in a study of cytomegalovirus exposure and HLA in healthy donors. The PCR employed 60 Vbeta primers together with 13 Jbeta primers. The data were produced by immunoSEQ multiplex PCR, yet TCRdb's version contains in-frame clones alone and is incomplete. The repertoire has about 120,000 clones, around 80% of them found once; the top ten carry 8.5% to 10%. Sequencing was carried out using PBMCs. These receptors all come from a female donor in good health and CMV-seropositive.

This clone appeared once. The chain has TRBV15 and TRBJ1-2; D is unclear. Germline V gene sequence: CDR1 LNHNV, CDR2 YYDKDF (reference sequence). Trimming removed 0 bases from V and 4 bases from J, with 9 bases in between. The CDR3 has 14 residues. For the CDR3, the DNA is TGTGCCACCAGCAGAGAGGGCGCAGGCTATGGCTACACCTTC. Amino acids: CATSREGAGYGYTF.

This chain links TRBV6-5 with TRBJ1-5; D gene uncertain. CDR1 MNHEY and CDR2 SVGAGI come from the germline V gene. The CDR3 totals 14 residues. V was pared by 4 bases and J by 3 bases, with 10 bases between. The CDR3 DNA sequence: TGTGCCAGCAGTTCCCCAGGATTCAATCAGCCCCAGCATTTT. Protein product: CASSSPGFNQPQHF.

The table lists this clone with a count of one. The chain carries TRBV7-9 and TRBJ2-1; TRBD2 matches at 10 bases. In germline, CDR1 is SEHNR, CDR2 FQNEAQ (reference sequence). J was trimmed by 7 bases and V by 6 bases; bases with no gene match: 12. There are 16 residues in the CDR3. The CDR3 DNA reads TGTGCCAGCAGTTTAACAGCGGGGGGGCCACTTAATGAGCAGTTCTTC. It specifies CASSLTAGGPLNEQFF. The full variable domain, rest sourced from reference TRBV7-9 and TRBJ2-1, is DTGVSQNPRHKITKRGQNVTFRCDPISEHNRLYWYRQTLGQGPEFLTYFQNEAQLEKSRLLSDRFSAERPKGSFSTLEIQRTEQGDSAMYLCASSLTAGGPLNEQFFGPGTRLTVL.

This sequence joins TRBV11-2 and TRBJ1-5, with D maybe TRBD1 (6 bases). V lost 5 bases and J lost 4, with 15 bases in between. Germline CDR1 and CDR2: SGHAT and FQNNGV. The CDR3 spans 15 residues. CDR3 nucleotide sequence: TGTGCCAGCAGCCCAGGGGCAGGGAGAAATCAGCCCCAGCATTTT. It translates to CASSPGAGRNQPQHF. The full variable domain, rest sourced from reference TRBV11-2 and TRBJ1-5, is EAGVAQSPRYKIIEKRQSVAFWCNPISGHATLYWYQQILGQGPKLLIQFQNNGVVDDSQLPKDRFSAERLKGVDSTLKIQPAKLEDSAVYLCASSPGAGRNQPQHFGDGTRLSIL.

This sequence joins TRBV6-5 and TRBJ1-1; no reliable D call. Trimming shortened V by 0 bases and J by 5 bases, and 13 bases separated the two germline ends. This CDR3 is 15 amino acids long. The germline V gene has CDR1 MNHEY and CDR2 SVGAGI. CDR3 sequence reads: CASSYSEGVWTEAFF. CDR3 nucleotide sequence: TGTGCCAGCAGTTACTCGGAGGGAGTGTGGACTGAAGCTTTCTTT.

A few counts support this clone. This CDR3 reads CAISEMVQGSNQPQHF. The DNA of the CDR3 is TGTGCCATCAGTGAAATGGTACAGGGCAGCAATCAGCCCCAGCATTTT. The chain links TRBV10-3 to TRBJ1-5, with a weak D call TRBD1 (6 bases). This CDR3 is built from 16 residues. Germline V gene sequence: CDR1 ENHRY, CDR2 SYGVKD. The V end was cut by 3 bases, the J end by 1 base, with 13 bases between.

The chain recombines TRBV9 with TRBJ1-4, with D perhaps TRBD1 (5 bases). The V end lost 3 bases, the J end lost 0 bases, and 15 bases lay between the germline ends. This CDR3 comprises 17 residues. The V gene's germline CDR1 is SGDLS and CDR2 YYNGEE. The CDR3 nucleotides are TGTGCCAGCAGCGCCGGGGGGAACAGCGCAACTAATGAAAAACTGTTTTTT. This codes for CASSAGGNSATNEKLFF.

This chain joins TRBV11-2 and TRBJ2-5, with 11 bases lining up with TRBD2. The ends lost 1 base at V and 2 bases at J; junction bases unmatched: 9. The CDR3 runs to 18 residues. The V gene's germline CDR1 is SGHAT and CDR2 FQNNGV. The CDR3 sequence is CASSLGLAGGMSQETQYF. Here the CDR3 DNA reads TGTGCCAGCAGCTTAGGTCTAGCGGGGGGCATGTCTCAAGAGACCCAGTACTTC.

Only a few counts were recorded for this clone. This chain links TRBV25-1 with TRBJ2-3; the match to TRBD1 covers 8 bases. In germline, CDR1 is MGHDK, CDR2 SYGVNS. V was pared by 6 bases and J by 7 bases, with 6 bases of the junction left unmatched. The CDR3 loop spans 13 amino acids. The CDR3 region is CASRSTGDNTQYF. CDR3 DNA: TGTGCCAGCAGGTCGACAGGGGATAATACGCAGTATTTT.

The chain carries TRBV6-4 and TRBJ2-3, with 8 bases matching TRBD2. Germline values: CDR1 MRHNA, CDR2 SNTAGT. V shed 5 bases and J 1 base; nucleotides not matched to a gene: 2. The CDR3 sequence is 14 residues long. CDR3 coding DNA: TGTGCCAGCAGTCTTAGCGGGGGCACAGATACGCAGTATTTT. It translates to CASSLSGGTDTQYF.

The chain recombines TRBV14 with TRBJ1-6; 8 nucleotides align to TRBD1. CDR1 is SGHDN and CDR2 is FVKESK in the germline V gene. The CDR3 consists of 14 residues. V trimming: 6 bases; J trimming: 7 bases; junction bases outside the gene matches: 5. Written as DNA, the CDR3 is TGTGCCAGCAGTTGGACAGGGTACAATTCACCCCTCCACTTT. Encoded protein: CASSWTGYNSPLHF.

The chain joins TRBV10-1 to TRBJ2-2; no clear D gene. Germline lookup yields CDR1 WNHNN and CDR2 SYGVQD (reference sequence). This CDR3 spans 13 amino acids. Trimming stripped 6 bases from V and 0 bases from J, with 5 bases between. The CDR3 region has the DNA TGCGCCAGCAGCCCGGCGAACACCGGGGAGCTGTTTTTT. Translating it yields CASSPANTGELFF.

This clone has a handful of counts. Other DNA sequences from this sample encode an identical CDR3 as well. The genes are TRBV30 and TRBJ1-6, with 8 bases that match TRBD1. V trimming: 3 bases; J trimming: 7 bases; junction bases outside the gene matches: 5. Germline loops: CDR1 GTSNPN, CDR2 SVGIG (reference sequence). This CDR3 has 14 residues. The CDR3 reads CAWSPRDRNSPLHF. The DNA of the CDR3 is TGTGCCTGGAGCCCCCGGGACAGGAATTCACCCCTCCACTTT. Filled out from reference TRBV30 and TRBJ1-6, the complete variable domain reads SQTIHQWPATLVQPVGSPLSLECTVEGTSNPNLYWYRQAAGRGLQLLFYSVGIGQISSEVPQNLSASRPQDRQFILSSKKLLLSDSGFYLCAWSPRDRNSPLHFGNGTRLTVT.

This clone was counted a single time. The V gene is TRBV7-8, the J gene TRBJ2-7, with 14 bases that match TRBD2. V lost 2 bases and J lost 8; bases outside the gene matches: 14. The germline V gene encodes CDR1 SGHVS and CDR2 FQNEAQ. CDR3 length: 18 residues. In nucleotides, the CDR3 is TGTGCCAGCAGCTTAAGGTCGGTGACTAGCGGGGGGGCCCGACAGCAGTACTTC. Translation: CASSLRSVTSGGARQQYF.

This chain links TRBV6-1 with TRBJ1-2, with D uncertain. Trimming stripped 6 bases from V and 6 bases from J, with 20 bases between. In germline, CDR1 is MNHNS, CDR2 SASEGT. The CDR3 loop spans 15 amino acids. The CDR3 DNA reads TGTGCCAGCAGCCGAGGAGACTTAATCACTGATGGCTACACCTTC. Its protein is CASSRGDLITDGYTF.

The chain links TRBV5-4 to TRBJ2-1, with 13 positions matching TRBD2. The CDR3 sequence is 15 residues long. The V gene end was trimmed by 4 bases and the J gene end by 7 bases; junction bases not matched to a gene: 5. Germline CDR1 and CDR2: SGHNT and YYREEE (reference sequence). CDR3 sequence (DNA): TGTGCCAGCAGCATACCGACTAGCGGGGGGAATGAGCAGTTCTTC. This sequence encodes CASSIPTSGGNEQFF.

DNA of the CDR3: TGTGCCAGCACCGGACGGGGGGCCAGAGCCTACGAGCAGTACTTC. Translation: CASTGRGARAYEQYF. The V and J genes are TRBV6-5 and TRBJ2-7; tentative D call: TRBD2 (7 bases). CDR3 length equals 15 residues. Germline CDR1 reads MNHEY; CDR2 reads SVGAGI. V lost 7 bases and J lost 2, with 18 bases in between.